Listed below are T cell receptor beta chains from one sample, sequenced in a study of blood T cell repertoires in COVID-19. The protocol was immunoSEQ multiplex PCR, while the TCRdb copy is restricted to in-frame clones and leaves out a portion. The data contain some 96,000 clones, around four fifths of them singletons. The sequenced sample was peripheral blood. The receptors were sampled from a man aged 70-80 years with active or convalescent COVID-19. Each CDR3 is given with its conserved first and last residue. A D gene is named only where the DNA matches it firmly. Where a row states a size, it is once, few, many or the class of an expanded clone; other rows omit it.

TRBJ1-3 | TRBV5-5 | NA | NA | CASSLTDTIYF | TGTGCCAGCAGCTTGACAGACACCATATATTTT
TRBJ2-1 | TRBV7-3 | NA | NA | CASSPNRAWAYNEQFF | TGTGCCAGCAGCCCTAACAGGGCCTGGGCCTACAATGAGCAGTTCTTC
TRBJ2-7 | TRBV7-9 | TRBD2 | NA | CASRASGSTYEQYF | TGTGCCAGCAGGGCTAGCGGGAGCACCTACGAGCAGTACTTC
TRBJ1-1 | TRBV5-6 | TRBD1 | NA | CASSLYGTGALNTEAFF | TGTGCCAGCAGCTTGTACGGGACAGGGGCCCTGAACACTGAAGCTTTCTTT
TRBJ2-5 | TRBV24-1 | NA | NA | CATQAGWQETQYF | TGTGCCACTCAGGCGGGATGGCAAGAGACCCAGTACTTC
TRBJ1-5 | TRBV4-2 | TRBD1 | NA | CASSQDDRVNQPQHF | TGTGCCAGCAGCCAAGATGACAGGGTAAATCAGCCCCAGCATTTT
TRBJ2-3 | TRBV2 | NA | NA | CASSWTVMDTQYF | TGTGCCAGCAGTTGGACAGTTATGGATACGCAGTATTTT
TRBJ1-6 | TRBV9 | NA | NA | CASSVKGAGSPLHF | TGTGCCAGCAGCGTCAAAGGGGCCGGTTCACCCCTCCACTTT
TRBJ2-1 | TRBV9 | NA | NA | CASSVVTTGVDSYNEQFF | TGTGCCAGCAGCGTAGTTACTACCGGGGTGGACTCCTACAATGAGCAGTTCTTC
TRBJ1-4 | TRBV5-1 | NA | NA | CASSEGLRNEKLFF | TGCGCCAGCAGCGAAGGACTCCGAAACGAAAAACTGTTTTTT
TRBJ1-1 | TRBV20-1 | NA | NA | CSASSWGRNTEAFF | TGCAGTGCTAGTAGTTGGGGGCGGAACACTGAAGCTTTCTTT
TRBJ2-2 | TRBV3-1/TRBV3-2 | TRBD1 | NA | CASSQDLRTGVVGELFF | TGTGCCAGCAGCCAAGATTTGCGGACAGGGGTGGTCGGGGAGCTGTTTTTT
TRBJ2-2 | TRBV7-8 | NA | NA | CASSLRGGAGELFF | TGTGCCAGCAGCTTAAGGGGGGGTGCCGGGGAGCTGTTTTTT
TRBJ2-1 | TRBV6-5 | TRBD1 | NA | CASSAGGEQFF | TGTGCCAGCAGCGCAGGGGGTGAGCAGTTCTTC
TRBJ2-5 | TRBV10-1 | TRBD2 | NA | CASIGTSGSRETQYF | TGCGCCAGCATAGGGACTAGCGGGAGTAGAGAGACCCAGTACTTC
TRBJ1-4 | TRBV29-1 | NA | NA | CTVKFGINEKLFF | TGCACCGTAAAGTTCGGGATTAATGAAAAACTGTTTTTT
TRBJ2-3 | TRBV30 | NA | NA | CAWTPQPGTRPADTQYF | TGTGCCTGGACTCCTCAACCAGGGACACGCCCGGCGGATACGCAGTATTTT
TRBJ1-2 | TRBV19 | NA | NA | CASNRGTQNWEYGYTF | TGTGCCAGTAATAGGGGGACACAAAACTGGGAGTATGGCTACACCTTC
TRBJ2-7 | TRBV6-5 | NA | few | CASGRGTGEQYF | TGTGCCAGCGGAAGGGGAACAGGCGAGCAGTACTTC
TRBJ2-7 | TRBV7-8 | TRBD1 | NA | CASSKTGPYEQYF | TGTGCCAGCAGCAAGACAGGGCCCTACGAGCAGTACTTC
TRBJ1-1 | TRBV3-1/TRBV3-2 | NA | many | CASSQFRNTEAFF | TGTGCCAGCAGCCAATTTAGGAACACTGAAGCTTTCTTT
TRBJ2-7 | TRBV5-1 | TRBD2 | NA | CASRRNLAGGLYEQYF | TGCGCCAGCCGGAGAAATTTAGCGGGGGGGCTCTACGAGCAGTACTTC
TRBJ2-1 | TRBV7-2 | NA | NA | CASSLRGAGNNEQFF | TGTGCCAGCAGCTTACGCGGGGCGGGGAACAATGAGCAGTTCTTC
TRBJ1-2 | TRBV12-3/TRBV12-4 | NA | NA | CASGRGNYGYTF | TGTGCCAGCGGGAGAGGGAACTATGGCTACACCTTC
TRBJ2-7 | TRBV29-1 | NA | NA | CSATLGSPYEQYF | TGCAGCGCGACTTTAGGGAGCCCCTACGAGCAGTACTTC
TRBJ2-1 | TRBV11-2 | NA | NA | CASSYLDLLSYNEQFF | TGTGCCAGCAGCTACTTGGACTTACTCTCCTACAATGAGCAGTTCTTC
TRBJ1-1 | TRBV7-8 | NA | NA | CASSQEGRTIYTEAFF | TGTGCCAGCAGCCAAGAGGGTCGTACCATCTACACTGAAGCTTTCTTT
TRBJ2-5 | TRBV18 | NA | NA | CASSPRPVGQKETQYF | TGTGCCAGCTCACCCCGGCCGGTTGGGCAGAAAGAGACCCAGTACTTC
TRBJ2-2 | TRBV11-2 | TRBD2 | NA | CASSLASSGGFTGELFF | TGTGCCAGCAGCTTAGCATCTAGCGGGGGGTTCACCGGGGAGCTGTTTTTT
TRBJ1-5 | TRBV7-2 | NA | NA | CASSLSAGKNQPQHF | TGTGCCAGCAGCTTATCCGCGGGGAAAAATCAGCCCCAGCATTTT
TRBJ1-3 | TRBV18 | NA | few | CASSPQALTGGNTIYF | TGTGCCAGCTCACCTCAAGCACTTACAGGTGGAAACACCATATATTTT
TRBJ2-7 | TRBV29-1 | NA | few | CSVEAPQVGEQYF | TGCAGCGTTGAAGCCCCCCAGGTCGGTGAGCAGTACTTC
TRBJ1-1 | TRBV19 | NA | NA | CASRYSPTAMNTEAFF | TGTGCCAGTAGGTACAGCCCAACCGCGATGAACACTGAAGCTTTCTTT
TRBJ1-4 | TRBV5-1 | NA | NA | CASSLQQGGDEKLFF | TGCGCCAGCAGCCTTCAACAGGGAGGGGATGAAAAACTGTTTTTT
TRBJ1-1 | TRBV28 | TRBD1 | NA | CASRFPGQGRGEAFF | TGTGCCAGCAGATTCCCCGGACAGGGGAGGGGTGAAGCTTTCTTT
TRBJ2-3 | TRBV6-5 | TRBD1 | NA | CASRGGTGSPDTQYF | TGTGCCAGCAGGGGGGGGACAGGGTCCCCAGATACGCAGTATTTT
TRBJ2-3 | TRBV24-1 | TRBD2 | few | CATSDPSGPKVDTQYF | TGTGCCACCAGTGATCCTAGCGGACCGAAGGTAGATACGCAGTATTTT
TRBJ2-1 | TRBV25-1 | NA | few | CASRVGSSYNEQFF | TGTGCCAGCAGGGTGGGCAGCTCCTACAATGAGCAGTTCTTC
TRBJ2-7 | TRBV2 | NA | NA | CASNRDTYEQYF | TGTGCCAGCAATCGGGACACCTACGAGCAGTACTTC
TRBJ2-6 | TRBV18 | NA | NA | CASSPRGRESGANVLTF | TGTGCCAGCTCACCCCGTGGAAGGGAGTCTGGGGCCAACGTCCTGACTTTC
TRBJ2-3 | TRBV6-2/TRBV6-3 | TRBD2 | NA | CASSLLAALSTDTQYF | TGTGCCAGCAGCCTCCTAGCGGCACTAAGCACAGATACGCAGTATTTT
TRBJ2-7 | TRBV19 | TRBD1 | NA | CASNSPRDSTYEQYF | TGTGCCAGTAACTCACCCCGGGACAGTACCTACGAGCAGTACTTC
TRBJ2-5 | TRBV20-1 | NA | once | CSGGSQETQYF | TGCAGTGGCGGCAGCCAAGAGACCCAGTACTTC
TRBJ1-2 | TRBV11-1 | NA | NA | CASSLYPTGQSYGYTF | TGTGCCAGCAGCTTATACCCGACAGGACAATCGTATGGCTACACCTTC
TRBJ1-2 | TRBV5-6 | TRBD1 | NA | CASSYRQGANYGYTF | TGTGCCAGCAGCTACAGACAGGGGGCTAACTATGGCTACACCTTC
TRBJ2-1 | TRBV5-4 | NA | NA | CASSSTGTYNEQFF | TGTGCCAGCAGCTCTACCGGGACTTATAATGAGCAGTTCTTC
TRBJ2-7 | TRBV20-1 | NA | NA | CSASAPAGAFTYEQYF | TGCAGTGCTAGTGCGCCGGCAGGCGCCTTCACCTACGAGCAGTACTTC
TRBJ2-5 | TRBV6-4 | NA | few | CASSDLQETQYF | TGTGCCAGCAGTGACCTTCAAGAGACCCAGTACTTC
TRBJ1-3 | TRBV11-2 | NA | once | CASSWAQTAGNTIYF | TGTGCCAGCAGCTGGGCACAGACCGCTGGAAACACCATATATTTT
TRBJ2-2 | TRBV6-5 | NA | few | CASRAGPTGELFF | TGTGCCAGCAGGGCGGGACCCACCGGGGAGCTGTTTTTT
TRBJ1-1 | TRBV7-9 | NA | NA | CASSLGPEGTEAFF | TGTGCCAGCAGCTTAGGACCAGAGGGCACTGAAGCTTTCTTT
TRBJ2-7 | TRBV15 | TRBD1 | NA | CATSSVQGDPYEQYF | TGTGCCACCAGCAGTGTACAGGGGGACCCCTACGAGCAGTACTTC
TRBJ1-5 | TRBV4-3 | NA | NA | CASSQDGRVENLYNQPQHF | TGCGCCAGCAGCCAAGATGGCAGGGTGGAAAACTTATACAATCAGCCCCAGCATTTT
TRBJ1-4 | TRBV6-5 | NA | NA | CASSYSIVSEKLFF | TGTGCCAGCAGTTACTCGATAGTCTCTGAAAAACTGTTTTTT
TRBJ2-7 | TRBV5-1 | TRBD1 | NA | CASSPGDRGSYEQYF | TGCGCCAGCAGCCCCGGGGACAGGGGGTCCTACGAGCAGTACTTC
TRBJ1-2 | TRBV6-2/TRBV6-3 | NA | NA | CASSPRLLLANYGYTF | TGTGCCAGCAGTCCCAGGCTCCTTTTAGCTAACTATGGCTACACCTTC
TRBJ2-7 | TRBV10-3 | NA | once | CAISDGGEQYF | TGTGCCATCAGTGACGGCGGGGAGCAGTACTTC
TRBJ2-7 | TRBV29-1 | TRBD2 | NA | CSVSSGVQDEQYF | TGCAGCGTTTCTAGCGGGGTGCAGGACGAGCAGTACTTC
TRBJ2-4 | TRBV5-1 | TRBD1 | NA | CASSFAGTGRNIQYF | TGCGCCAGCAGCTTCGCCGGGACAGGAAGAAACATTCAGTACTTC